The 27 T cell receptor beta chains below were found in one sample sequenced in a study of blood T cell repertoires in COVID-19. Assay: immunoSEQ multiplex PCR; the TCRdb copy retains only in-frame clones and omits some. Counted here are fewer than 200,000 clones, roughly 91% occurring once; the ten biggest clones make up around 5.1%. The specimen was peripheral blood. Receptor source: a man aged 18-30 years with COVID-19, enrolled during active disease.

The CDR3 loop reads CASSADNPEAFF. The CDR3 coding sequence is TGTGCCAGCAGCGCGGACAACCCTGAAGCTTTCTTT. The chain joins TRBV2 to TRBJ1-1, with D perhaps TRBD1 (5 bases). Trimming pared 6 bases from V and 6 bases from J, leaving 11 bases between. CDR3 length equals 12 residues. CDR1 and CDR2 from the germline V gene are SNHLY and FYNNEI.

This clone occurred once. Its ends do not fully match the called genes, so a read error is possible. The chain is built from TRBV4-1 and TRBJ1-4, with unresolved D. The CDR3 contains 12 residues. CDR1 is MGHRA, CDR2 YSYEKL, per germline. This CDR3 reads CASGWVREKLLF. The CDR3 coding sequence is TGCGCCAGCGGCTGGGTACGGGAAAAACTGCTTTTT.

This chain joins TRBV4-1 and TRBJ1-1; 10 nucleotides match TRBD1. The CDR3 totals 14 residues. Germline assignment: CDR1 MGHRA and CDR2 YSYEKL. Trimming at V came to 1 base and at J to 14 bases, leaving 10 bases not matched to a gene. The CDR3 loop reads CASSQVGFDRGPFF. DNA for the CDR3: TGCGCCAGCAGCCAAGTCGGTTTTGACAGGGGGCCGTTCTTT.

The J gene is TRBJ2-7, the V gene TRBV7-9; a possible D gene is TRBD1 (6 bases). The CDR3 is 15 amino acids. Germline V gene sequence: CDR1 SEHNR, CDR2 FQNEAQ (reference sequence). The V and J ends lost 4 bases and 3 bases respectively, with 16 bases between them. CDR3 region: CASSSPKQGLYEQYF. In DNA, the CDR3 is TGTGCCAGCAGCTCCCCCAAACAGGGTCTCTACGAGCAGTACTTC.

The V gene is TRBV27, the J gene TRBJ2-3, with TRBD1 matching over 9 bases. This CDR3 spans 16 amino acids. The J segment lost 2 bases and the V segment lost 2 bases, leaving 5 bases of the junction unmatched. Germline assignment: CDR1 MNHEY and CDR2 SMNVEV (reference sequence). CDR3 coding DNA: TGTGCCAGCAGTTTAGAGGGACAGGGTGACACAGATACGCAGTATTTT. Residues: CASSLEGQGDTDTQYF.

The J gene is TRBJ2-7, the V gene TRBV2; 11 positions agree with TRBD2. Germline trimming cut 0 bases from V and 7 bases from J; bases unmatched to any gene: 11. This CDR3 contains 17 residues. Germline V lookup: CDR1 SNHLY, CDR2 FYNNEI. The CDR3 region has the DNA TGTGCCAGCAGTGAAGCATTACCTAGCGGGAGGATAGGAGAGCAGTACTTC. Translating it yields CASSEALPSGRIGEQYF. Full variable domain (outside the CDR3, taken from reference TRBV2 and TRBJ2-7): EPEVTQTPSHQVTQMGQEVILRCVPISNHLYFYWYRQILGQKVEFLVSFYNNEISEKSEIFDDQFSVERPDGSNFTLKIRSTKLEDSAMYFCASSEALPSGRIGEQYFGPGTRLTVT.

The chain uses TRBV6-7 and TRBJ2-1; 12 bases agree with TRBD2. TRBV6-7 qualifies as an ORF whose function is uncertain. The CDR3 extends over 17 amino acids. The V gene end was trimmed by 3 bases and the J gene end by 2 bases; junction bases not matched to a gene: 5. The chain's CDR3 is CASSYFRTSGTYNEQFF. The DNA for the CDR3 is TGTGCCAGCAGTTATTTCAGGACTAGCGGGACCTACAATGAGCAGTTCTTC.

The chain couples TRBV27 to TRBJ2-2; D ambiguous. Looked up from germline, CDR1 is MNHEY and CDR2 is SMNVEV (reference sequence). This CDR3 has 12 amino acids. The V end was cut by 5 bases, the J end by 7 bases, with 8 bases between. This CDR3 reads CASSQEGGELFF. CDR3 DNA: TGTGCCAGCAGTCAGGAAGGCGGGGAGCTGTTTTTT.

J is TRBJ2-7 and V is TRBV7-8, with 8 bases matching TRBD1. Germline CDR1 SGHVS, CDR2 FQNEAQ. CDR3 length: 13 amino acids. V was clipped by 4 bases and J by 4 bases; unmatched bases: 3. In DNA, the CDR3 is TGTGCCAGCAGCTGGGACAGGATATACGAGCAGTACTTC. Translated, it gives CASSWDRIYEQYF.

The chain uses TRBV27 and TRBJ1-5, with TRBD1 as a possible D gene (6 bases). The CDR3 is made up of 17 amino acids. From germline, CDR1 is MNHEY and CDR2 SMNVEV (reference sequence). V gave up 5 bases and J gave up 1 base, with 18 bases separating them. CDR3 in amino acids: CASSPNPPGGSNQPQHF. CDR3 DNA: TGTGCCAGCAGTCCTAACCCCCCGGGGGGCAGCAATCAGCCCCAGCATTTT.

This chain joins TRBV2 and TRBJ1-4; maybe TRBD1 (5 bases). V shed 7 bases and J shed 5 bases, with 14 bases lying between them. Germline-derived CDR1 and CDR2 are SNHLY and FYNNEI. CDR3 size: 14 residues. The CDR3 spells CASNQQGLNEKLFF. The CDR3 DNA is TGTGCCAGCAATCAGCAGGGACTAAATGAAAAACTGTTTTTT.

The J gene is TRBJ1-5, the V gene TRBV19; D call uncertain. Deletions cut 8 bases from V and 2 bases from J, with 13 bases between. This CDR3 is built from 14 residues. The V gene's germline CDR1 is LNHDA and CDR2 SQIVND (reference sequence). CDR3 protein: CASEPLPGNQPQHF. The DNA for the CDR3 is TGTGCCAGTGAGCCTCTACCGGGCAATCAGCCCCAGCATTTT.

The chain is built from TRBV6-5 and TRBJ2-3; 8 bases align to TRBD1. Looked up from germline, CDR1 is MNHEY and CDR2 is SVGAGI. This CDR3 region has 15 residues. V lost 8 bases to trimming and J lost 4 bases; unmatched junction nucleotides: 11. The DNA of the CDR3 is TGTGCCAGCGGGTGGGCCAGGGGGCGCCCAGATACGCAGTATTTT. This codes for CASGWARGRPDTQYF.

This sequence joins TRBV2 and TRBJ1-2, with no clear D. CDR1 and CDR2 (germline): SNHLY, FYNNEI. This CDR3 is built from 13 residues. V lost 1 base and J lost 6, with 9 bases in between. CDR3 residues: CASSEGRRDGYTF. CDR3 nucleotide sequence: TGTGCCAGCAGTGAAGGCAGGAGGGATGGCTACACCTTC.

V usage is TRBV27 and J usage is TRBJ2-2, with D maybe TRBD2 (6 bases). V lost 6 bases and J 7 bases, leaving 24 bases between the germline ends. The CDR3 extends over 17 amino acids. Germline assignment: CDR1 MNHEY and CDR2 SMNVEV (reference sequence). In nucleotides, the CDR3 is TGTGCCAGCAGGCCTGCTTCAGGGCTCCCTAGCGACGGGGAGCTGTTTTTT. It encodes CASRPASGLPSDGELFF.

This sequence joins TRBV7-2 and TRBJ1-2; D might be TRBD1 (6 bases). The CDR3 spans 16 residues. V lost 5 bases and J lost 6, with 22 bases in between. Germline CDR1 reads SGHTA; CDR2 reads FQGNSA. The CDR3 protein is CASSPFRGQGIHGYTF. The CDR3 bases are TGTGCCAGCAGCCCCTTCCGCGGGCAGGGGATTCATGGCTACACCTTC.

The chain couples TRBV27 to TRBJ2-7; D is unresolved. CDR1 and CDR2 from the germline V gene are MNHEY and SMNVEV (reference sequence). The CDR3 consists of 16 residues. Trimming took 3 bases from V and 3 from J, leaving 18 bases between them. The CDR3 reads CASSLLFARVDYEQYF. The CDR3 DNA sequence: TGTGCCAGCAGTTTGTTATTTGCCCGGGTAGACTACGAGCAGTACTTC.

V is TRBV9 and J is TRBJ2-3; the match to TRBD2 covers 7 bases. Germline CDR1 SGDLS, CDR2 YYNGEE. The CDR3 runs 17 residues. Germline trimming cut 4 bases from V and 5 bases from J; bases unmatched to any gene: 16. CDR3 residues: CASSPELARSRLDTQYF. CDR3 coding DNA: TGTGCCAGCAGCCCAGAACTAGCGCGGAGCCGTCTAGATACGCAGTATTTT.

This rearrangement joins TRBV5-1 to TRBJ1-5; 7 bases fit TRBD1. Germline values: CDR1 SGHRS, CDR2 YFSETQ. Trimming removed 2 bases from V and 2 bases from J; junction bases left unmatched: 4. The CDR3 sequence is 15 residues long. The chain's CDR3 is CASSLQGSGNQPQHF. CDR3 DNA: TGCGCCAGCAGCTTACAGGGGTCGGGCAATCAGCCCCAGCATTTT.

This rearrangement joins TRBV6-4 to TRBJ2-3; 8 bases agree with TRBD1. The germline V gene has CDR1 MRHNA and CDR2 SNTAGT. The J segment lost 4 bases and the V segment lost 3 bases, leaving 3 bases of the junction unmatched. The CDR3 is 14 residues long. CDR3 amino acids: CASSERQGPDTQYF. DNA of the CDR3: TGTGCCAGCAGTGAGAGACAGGGGCCAGATACGCAGTATTTT.

This chain connects TRBV29-1 to TRBJ1-2; D ambiguous. Trimming cost V 6 bases and J 4 bases, with 12 bases left between them. CDR1 is SQVTM, CDR2 ANQGSEA, per germline. This CDR3 comprises 12 residues. The CDR3 nucleotides are TGCAGCGTCGGCCCAAGCGGCTATGGCTACACCTTC. The encoded protein is CSVGPSGYGYTF.

The chain carries TRBV6-5 and TRBJ2-7; 12 bases match TRBD2. V was clipped by 4 bases and J by 6 bases; unmatched bases: 7. Per the germline V gene, CDR1 is MNHEY and CDR2 is SVGAGI. This CDR3 is 15 amino acids long. DNA for the CDR3: TGTGCCAGCAGTTCCGGACTAGCGGGATCCGGCGAGCAGTACTTC. Protein product: CASSSGLAGSGEQYF.

A note on this clone: Within the sample, other DNA sequences also encode this same CDR3. The chain carries TRBV18 and TRBJ2-2; 7 bases align to TRBD1. Germline V CDR1 and CDR2: KGHSH, LQKENI. The CDR3 length is 15 residues. The ends lost 1 base at V and 2 bases at J; junction bases unmatched: 1. CDR3 region: CASSPRQGNTGELFF. The DNA of the CDR3 is TGTGCCAGCTCACCACGACAGGGAAACACCGGGGAGCTGTTTTTT.

The chain carries TRBV9 and TRBJ2-2, with a tentative D call TRBD2 (5 bases). Germline V gives CDR1 SGDLS, CDR2 YYNGEE. The CDR3 runs 16 residues. V lost 0 bases, J lost 5 bases, and 14 bases lay in between. The CDR3 DNA follows: TGTGCCAGCAGCGTAGAGGGCGAGCGGCTTACCGGGGAGCTGTTTTTT. Amino acid sequence: CASSVEGERLTGELFF. Full variable domain (missing parts from reference TRBV9 and TRBJ2-2): DSGVTQTPKHLITATGQRVTLRCSPRSGDLSVYWYQQSLDQGLQFLIQYYNGEERAKGNILERFSAQQFPDLHSELNLSSLELGDSALYFCASSVEGERLTGELFFGEGSRLTVL.

The chain is built from TRBV10-1 and TRBJ1-2; 12 positions agree with TRBD1. CDR1 and CDR2 from the germline V gene are WNHNN and SYGVQD (reference sequence). CDR3 size: 17 residues. V lost 5 bases, J lost 7 bases, and 14 bases stayed unmatched. The CDR3 DNA reads TGCGCCAGCAGTACCGGGACAGGGGGCCGGTTACAGGGTGGCTACACCTTC. Translation: CASSTGTGGRLQGGYTF.

The chain combines TRBV24-1 with TRBJ2-2; 9 bases map to TRBD1. Germline V gene sequence: CDR1 KGHDR, CDR2 SFDVKD. V gave up 6 bases and J gave up 4 bases; unmatched junction bases: 8. The CDR3 totals 16 residues. The CDR3 region is CATSYPGQGATGELFF. The CDR3 DNA sequence: TGTGCCACCAGTTACCCGGGACAGGGAGCCACCGGGGAGCTGTTTTTT.

A word on this clone: The junction differs from germline at one of its ends, possibly a read error. The chain couples TRBV28 to TRBJ2-7, with TRBD1 as a possible D gene (6 bases). Germline CDR1 MDHEN, CDR2 SYDVKM. CDR3 length: 15 residues. CDR3 bases: TGTGCCAGCAGTTCCCGGGTGGGGGCCTCCCACGAGCAGTACTTC. Translation gives CASSSRVGASHEQYF.